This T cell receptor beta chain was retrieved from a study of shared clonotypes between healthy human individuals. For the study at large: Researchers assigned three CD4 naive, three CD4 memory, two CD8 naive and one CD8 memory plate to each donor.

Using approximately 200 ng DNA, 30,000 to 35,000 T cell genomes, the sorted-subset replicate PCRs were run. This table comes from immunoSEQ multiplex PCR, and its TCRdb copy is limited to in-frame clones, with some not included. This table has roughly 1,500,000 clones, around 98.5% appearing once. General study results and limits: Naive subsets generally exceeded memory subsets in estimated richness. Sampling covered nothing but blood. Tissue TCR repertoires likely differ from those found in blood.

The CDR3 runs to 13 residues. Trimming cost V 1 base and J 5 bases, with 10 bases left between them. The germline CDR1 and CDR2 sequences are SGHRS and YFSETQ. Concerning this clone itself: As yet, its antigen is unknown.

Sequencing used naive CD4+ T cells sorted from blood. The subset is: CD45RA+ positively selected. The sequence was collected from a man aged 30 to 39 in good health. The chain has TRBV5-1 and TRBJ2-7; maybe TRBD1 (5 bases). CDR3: CASSLQGTNEQYF. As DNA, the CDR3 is TGCGCCAGCAGCTTGCAGGGTACCAACGAGCAGTACTTC. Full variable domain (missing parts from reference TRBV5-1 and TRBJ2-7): KAGVTQTPRYLIKTRGQQVTLSCSPISGHRSVSWYQQTPGQGLQFLFEYFSETQRNKGNFPGRFSGRQFSNSRSEMNVSTLELGDSALYLCASSLQGTNEQYFGPGTRLTVT.